The rows below give T cell receptor beta chains drawn from one sample of a study of T cells in Graves' hyperthyroidism and ophthalmopathy. TCRdb re-called the multiplex PCR reads through MiXCR, storing one row per CDR3 protein. The sample records about 720,000 distinct CDR3 sequences, 18% being singletons. The source material was blood. The receptors were sampled from a woman aged 50 to 60 with Graves' hyperthyroidism that later progressed to Graves' ophthalmopathy. Both conserved end residues are part of each CDR3. The order of the fields is CDR3 protein, CDR3 DNA, clone size, V gene, D gene, J gene. D genes are given only for firm matches. Only part of the rows carry a size: once, few, many, or a class if the clone is expanded.

cdr3_aa: CASSLGLAGSETQYF; cdr3_nt: TGTGCCAGCAGTTTGGGACTAGCGGGGTCAGAGACCCAGTACTTC; clone_size: NA; v_call: TRBV6-1; d_call: TRBD2; j_call: TRBJ2-5
cdr3_aa: CASSYSGTGSYNEQFF; cdr3_nt: TGTGCCAGCAGTTACTCCGGGACAGGGTCCTACAATGAGCAGTTCTTC; clone_size: many; v_call: TRBV11-1; d_call: TRBD1; j_call: TRBJ2-1
cdr3_aa: CASSTRQGQNSPLHF; cdr3_nt: TGTGCCAGCAGCACCAGACAGGGGCAAAATTCACCCCTCCACTTT; clone_size: NA; v_call: TRBV27; d_call: TRBD1; j_call: TRBJ1-6
cdr3_aa: CASTRTGASSDTQYF; cdr3_nt: TGCGCCAGCACTCGGACAGGGGCCTCGTCAGATACGCAGTATTTT; clone_size: NA; v_call: TRBV5-1; d_call: TRBD1; j_call: TRBJ2-3
cdr3_aa: CSAREAAGGVFEQYF; cdr3_nt: TGCAGTGCTAGAGAAGCGGCGGGGGGAGTGTTCGAGCAGTACTTC; clone_size: NA; v_call: TRBV20-1; d_call: TRBD2; j_call: TRBJ2-7
cdr3_aa: CSATGPNVGNEQFF; cdr3_nt: TGCAGTGCTACGGGACCAAACGTCGGCAATGAGCAGTTCTTC; clone_size: NA; v_call: TRBV20-1; d_call: NA; j_call: TRBJ2-1
cdr3_aa: CAISEGGGTEAFF; cdr3_nt: TGTGCCATCAGTGAGGGGGGAGGCACTGAAGCTTTCTTT; clone_size: many; v_call: TRBV10-3; d_call: NA; j_call: TRBJ1-1
cdr3_aa: CASSHRGPYGNTIYF; cdr3_nt: TGTGCCAGCAGCCACAGGGGACCCTATGGAAACACCATATATTTT; clone_size: NA; v_call: TRBV9; d_call: TRBD1; j_call: TRBJ1-3
cdr3_aa: CATSDTRAANYGYTF; cdr3_nt: TGTGCCACCAGTGATACCCGGGCAGCTAACTATGGCTACACCTTC; clone_size: few; v_call: TRBV24-1; d_call: NA; j_call: TRBJ1-2
cdr3_aa: CASIRGVFSGDTEAFF; cdr3_nt: TGTGCCAGCATCAGGGGCGTTTTTAGTGGGGACACTGAAGCTTTCTTT; clone_size: NA; v_call: TRBV6-1; d_call: NA; j_call: TRBJ1-1
cdr3_aa: CASSLEGAIGWNTEAFF; cdr3_nt: TGTGCCAGCAGCTTAGAAGGGGCGATCGGGTGGAACACTGAAGCTTTCTTT; clone_size: many; v_call: TRBV11-2; d_call: NA; j_call: TRBJ1-1
cdr3_aa: CSVLLQAAEQYF; cdr3_nt: TGCAGCGTTTTACTCCAAGCTGCCGAGCAGTACTTC; clone_size: NA; v_call: TRBV29-1; d_call: NA; j_call: TRBJ2-7
cdr3_aa: CASSPVAGTSPNYGYTF; cdr3_nt: TGTGCCAGCTCACCTGTCGCAGGAACCTCACCTAACTATGGCTACACCTTC; clone_size: NA; v_call: TRBV18; d_call: NA; j_call: TRBJ1-2
cdr3_aa: CSVVKVSRTTDTQYF; cdr3_nt: TGCAGCGTTGTTAAGGTTAGCAGGACCACAGATACGCAGTATTTT; clone_size: few; v_call: TRBV29-1; d_call: NA; j_call: TRBJ2-3
cdr3_aa: CASSQDLRVSQGWNEKLFF; cdr3_nt: TGTGCCAGCAGCCAAGATCTCCGAGTTTCGCAAGGATGGAATGAAAAACTGTTTTTT; clone_size: NA; v_call: TRBV14; d_call: NA; j_call: TRBJ1-4
cdr3_aa: CATSRDRVGLTDTQYF; cdr3_nt: TGTGCCACCAGCAGAGACAGGGTAGGGTTGACAGATACGCAGTATTTT; clone_size: NA; v_call: TRBV15; d_call: NA; j_call: TRBJ2-3
cdr3_aa: CASSVRGDGYTF; cdr3_nt: TGTGCCAGCAGCGTAAGAGGGGACGGCTACACCTTC; clone_size: many; v_call: TRBV9; d_call: NA; j_call: TRBJ1-2
cdr3_aa: CASSWGQTGGHEKLFF; cdr3_nt: TGCGCCAGCAGCTGGGGACAGACAGGGGGTCATGAAAAACTGTTTTTT; clone_size: NA; v_call: TRBV5-1; d_call: TRBD1; j_call: TRBJ1-4
cdr3_aa: CATNRGKLSYEQYF; cdr3_nt: TGTGCCACTAACAGGGGGAAGCTCTCCTACGAGCAGTACTTC; clone_size: many; v_call: TRBV11-2; d_call: TRBD1; j_call: TRBJ2-7
cdr3_aa: CASSPPTALGHEQYF; cdr3_nt: TGTGCCAGCAGCCCTCCGACGGCGCTGGGACACGAGCAGTACTTC; clone_size: NA; v_call: TRBV7-2; d_call: NA; j_call: TRBJ2-7
cdr3_aa: CSVGVSTEAFF; cdr3_nt: TGCAGCGTAGGGGTTAGCACTGAAGCTTTCTTT; clone_size: few; v_call: TRBV29-1; d_call: NA; j_call: TRBJ1-1
cdr3_aa: CASSQERGAGMNTEAFF; cdr3_nt: TGTGCCAGCAGCCAAGAAAGAGGGGCAGGGATGAACACTGAAGCTTTCTTT; clone_size: NA; v_call: TRBV14; d_call: NA; j_call: TRBJ1-1
cdr3_aa: CASSPTGTLNTGELFF; cdr3_nt: TGTGCCAGCAGTCCCACCGGCACGCTAAACACCGGGGAGCTGTTTTTT; clone_size: many; v_call: TRBV12-3/TRBV12-4; d_call: NA; j_call: TRBJ2-2
cdr3_aa: CASSLRQGGPLYSNQPQHF; cdr3_nt: TGTGCCAGCAGTCTACGACAGGGGGGCCCGCTGTATAGCAATCAGCCCCAGCATTTT; clone_size: many; v_call: TRBV6-1; d_call: TRBD1; j_call: TRBJ1-5
cdr3_aa: CASSVGVNSNQPQHF; cdr3_nt: TGTGCCAGCAGCGTAGGTGTGAATAGCAATCAGCCCCAGCATTTT; clone_size: few; v_call: TRBV9; d_call: NA; j_call: TRBJ1-5
cdr3_aa: CSAGLWAPQETQYF; cdr3_nt: TGCAGTGCTGGCCTGTGGGCACCCCAAGAGACCCAGTACTTC; clone_size: many; v_call: TRBV20-1; d_call: NA; j_call: TRBJ2-5
cdr3_aa: CASSETGQPGKLFF; cdr3_nt: TGTGCCAGCAGTGAAACCGGGCAGCCGGGAAAACTGTTTTTT; clone_size: NA; v_call: TRBV6-1; d_call: NA; j_call: TRBJ1-4
cdr3_aa: CASSPQRGWSDYGYTF; cdr3_nt: TGTGCCAGCAGCCCGCAGAGGGGTTGGAGTGACTATGGCTACACCTTC; clone_size: few; v_call: TRBV11-2; d_call: NA; j_call: TRBJ1-2
cdr3_aa: CASSLVKRGEAFF; cdr3_nt: TGTGCCAGCAGCTTAGTTAAGAGAGGTGAAGCTTTCTTT; clone_size: few; v_call: TRBV7-2; d_call: NA; j_call: TRBJ1-1
cdr3_aa: CASSDGTRGNGYTF; cdr3_nt: TGTGCCAGCAGTGACGGGACACGGGGGAATGGCTACACCTTC; clone_size: NA; v_call: TRBV25-1; d_call: NA; j_call: TRBJ1-2
cdr3_aa: CASRGRTGEETQYF; cdr3_nt: TGTGCCAGCAGGGGAAGGACAGGGGAAGAGACCCAGTACTTC; clone_size: few; v_call: TRBV14; d_call: TRBD1; j_call: TRBJ2-5
cdr3_aa: CASSFGAGRNEQYF; cdr3_nt: TGTGCCAGCAGTTTCGGGGCAGGGCGCAACGAGCAGTACTTC; clone_size: NA; v_call: TRBV27; d_call: NA; j_call: TRBJ2-7
cdr3_aa: CASSPLSGSSPDTQYF; cdr3_nt: TGTGCCAGCTCACCACTAAGCGGGTCGTCCCCAGATACGCAGTATTTT; clone_size: many; v_call: TRBV18; d_call: NA; j_call: TRBJ2-3
cdr3_aa: CSVQTGLSQPQHF; cdr3_nt: TGCAGCGTCCAGACAGGCTTGAGTCAGCCCCAGCATTTT; clone_size: NA; v_call: TRBV29-1; d_call: NA; j_call: TRBJ1-5
cdr3_aa: CASSEMMDDSYEQYF; cdr3_nt: TGTGCCAGCAGTGAAATGATGGACGACTCCTACGAGCAGTACTTC; clone_size: many; v_call: TRBV2; d_call: NA; j_call: TRBJ2-7
cdr3_aa: CASSGGLAGGSYEQYF; cdr3_nt: TGTGCCAGCAGCGGGGGACTAGCGGGGGGCTCCTACGAGCAGTACTTC; clone_size: NA; v_call: TRBV6-1; d_call: TRBD2; j_call: TRBJ2-7
cdr3_aa: CASSLLGGLGDTQYF; cdr3_nt: TGTGCCAGCAGTCTCCTCGGAGGGCTGGGGGATACGCAGTATTTT; clone_size: many; v_call: TRBV12-3/TRBV12-4; d_call: NA; j_call: TRBJ2-3
cdr3_aa: CASEIVAGELFF; cdr3_nt: TGTGCCAGTGAGATCGTTGCCGGGGAGCTGTTTTTT; clone_size: NA; v_call: TRBV19; d_call: NA; j_call: TRBJ2-2
cdr3_aa: CASSPEVVTEAFF; cdr3_nt: TGTGCCAGCAGCCCGGAGGTGGTCACTGAAGCTTTCTTT; clone_size: many; v_call: TRBV3-1; d_call: NA; j_call: TRBJ1-1
cdr3_aa: CASSQENRVWAEAFF; cdr3_nt: TGCGCCAGCAGCCAAGAGAATAGGGTTTGGGCTGAAGCTTTCTTT; clone_size: once; v_call: TRBV4-1; d_call: NA; j_call: TRBJ1-1
cdr3_aa: CASSFPPGEQYF; cdr3_nt: TGTGCCAGCAGTTTCCCCCCGGGCGAGCAGTACTTC; clone_size: many; v_call: TRBV12-3/TRBV12-4; d_call: NA; j_call: TRBJ2-7
cdr3_aa: CASSFDTYNSPLHF; cdr3_nt: TGTGCCAGCAGCTTTGACACTTATAATTCACCCCTCCACTTT; clone_size: few; v_call: TRBV7-2; d_call: NA; j_call: TRBJ1-6
cdr3_aa: CASSPTRVGNTGELFF; cdr3_nt: TGTGCCAGCAGCCCCACACGGGTGGGGAACACCGGGGAGCTGTTTTTT; clone_size: many; v_call: TRBV6-1; d_call: NA; j_call: TRBJ2-2
cdr3_aa: CASSLADRGVYNEQFF; cdr3_nt: TGCGCCAGCAGCTTGGCCGACAGGGGGGTATACAATGAGCAGTTCTTC; clone_size: NA; v_call: TRBV5-1; d_call: TRBD1; j_call: TRBJ2-1
cdr3_aa: CAWSVQYGYTF; cdr3_nt: TGTGCCTGGAGTGTGCAGTACGGCTACACCTTC; clone_size: many; v_call: TRBV30; d_call: NA; j_call: TRBJ1-2
cdr3_aa: CASSPTPGNEQYF; cdr3_nt: TGTGCCAGCAGCCCAACCCCGGGGAACGAGCAGTACTTC; clone_size: few; v_call: TRBV27; d_call: NA; j_call: TRBJ2-7
cdr3_aa: CSARGSGQETQYF; cdr3_nt: TGCAGTGCTAGGGGTTCGGGGCAAGAGACCCAGTACTTC; clone_size: many; v_call: TRBV20-1; d_call: NA; j_call: TRBJ2-5
cdr3_aa: CASSPQEKGRYNEQFF; cdr3_nt: TGTGCCAGCAGCCCCCAGGAGAAGGGGCGCTACAATGAGCAGTTCTTC; clone_size: few; v_call: TRBV7-9; d_call: NA; j_call: TRBJ2-1
cdr3_aa: CASSLSPMNTEAFF; cdr3_nt: TGTGCCAGCAGTTTGTCCCCCATGAACACTGAAGCTTTCTTT; clone_size: many; v_call: TRBV12-3/TRBV12-4; d_call: NA; j_call: TRBJ1-1
cdr3_aa: CASSEAVLPQHF; cdr3_nt: TGTGCCAGCAGTGAAGCCGTGCTGCCCCAGCATTTT; clone_size: NA; v_call: TRBV2; d_call: NA; j_call: TRBJ1-5
cdr3_aa: CASSVGLSESDTQYF; cdr3_nt: TGCGCCAGCAGCGTGGGACTATCTGAGTCAGATACGCAGTATTTT; clone_size: many; v_call: TRBV5-1; d_call: TRBD2; j_call: TRBJ2-3
cdr3_aa: CASSPWDNSGNTIYF; cdr3_nt: TGTGCCAGCAGCCCTTGGGACAACTCTGGAAACACCATATATTTT; clone_size: NA; v_call: TRBV7-3; d_call: NA; j_call: TRBJ1-3
cdr3_aa: CASSSKAGGYNEQFF; cdr3_nt: TGCGCCAGCAGCTCAAAAGCGGGGGGGTACAATGAGCAGTTCTTC; clone_size: few; v_call: TRBV5-1; d_call: TRBD2; j_call: TRBJ2-1
cdr3_aa: CASHPEGQPNTEAFF; cdr3_nt: TGTGCCAGCCACCCCGAGGGCCAGCCGAACACTGAAGCTTTCTTT; clone_size: NA; v_call: TRBV9; d_call: NA; j_call: TRBJ1-1
cdr3_aa: CSVLGVGTEAFF; cdr3_nt: TGCAGCGTTTTAGGGGTGGGAACTGAAGCTTTCTTT; clone_size: few; v_call: TRBV29-1; d_call: NA; j_call: TRBJ1-1
cdr3_aa: CASSFGQDVIDSPLHF; cdr3_nt: TGTGCCAGCAGCTTCGGACAGGACGTTATCGATTCACCCCTCCACTTT; clone_size: few; v_call: TRBV7-9; d_call: TRBD1; j_call: TRBJ1-6
cdr3_aa: CATSEGSKDLTGELFF; cdr3_nt: TGTGCCACCAGTGAAGGTTCGAAGGATCTCACCGGGGAGCTGTTTTTT; clone_size: few; v_call: TRBV24-1; d_call: NA; j_call: TRBJ2-2
cdr3_aa: CASSTGVRYGYTF; cdr3_nt: TGTGCCAGCAGTACAGGGGTTCGTTATGGCTACACCTTC; clone_size: few; v_call: TRBV12-3/TRBV12-4; d_call: TRBD1; j_call: TRBJ1-2
cdr3_aa: CASSEDRGGEKLFF; cdr3_nt: TGCGCCAGCAGTGAGGACAGGGGCGGTGAAAAACTGTTTTTT; clone_size: many; v_call: TRBV10-1; d_call: TRBD1; j_call: TRBJ1-4
cdr3_aa: CASRSTVSNSPLHF; cdr3_nt: TGTGCCAGCAGAAGTACAGTGAGTAATTCACCCCTCCACTTT; clone_size: NA; v_call: TRBV6-1; d_call: NA; j_call: TRBJ1-6